The present TCR beta chain was sequenced within a study of blood T cells in healthy people across ages. The CDR3 totals 14 residues. V shed 4 bases and J 8 bases; nucleotides not matched to a gene: 9. Notes on the study in general: The study could not conclusively compare naive and antigen-experienced cells, given its unsorted PBMCs.

A sample-barcoded 5' primer and a J-beta primer mix were used in a second PCR of roughly 7 to 11 cycles. MiXCR, run by TCRdb on the 5' RACE reads, gives a single entry per CDR3 protein. The table lists 850,000 to 1,000,000 distinct CDR3 sequences, about 51% of them singletons. As to this clonotype: Its antigen is undetermined.

Every donor contributed roughly 11 milliliters of peripheral blood by blood draw. The rearrangement links TRBV12-3 or TRBV12-4 to TRBJ1-2, with 8 bases that match TRBD1. Sequencing was performed on blood. The clonotype comes from a woman in her fifties or sixties in good health. CDR3 in DNA: TGTGCCAGCAGTTACCTCCAGGGGGCTGGGGGCTACACCTTC. Protein: CASSYLQGAGGYTF.